The source of this T cell receptor beta chain is a study of OX40 agonist ivuxolimab in advanced cancers. Overall study: Those enrolled were 70% to 85% male, with a mean age of approximately 60 years and ages from about 20 to 79.

Assay: immunoSEQ multiplex PCR; the TCRdb copy retains only in-frame clones and omits some. The sample consists of approximately 81,000 clones, approximately 90% of them appearing once. Study-wide results and limits: Clonal expansion was among the lowest in partial responders at 0.1-3.0 mg/kg, especially CD8+.

Regarding this clone: Antigen specificity is unknown.

The germline V gene encodes CDR1 LNHDA and CDR2 SQIVND (reference sequence). V lost 1 base and J lost 3; bases outside the gene matches: 3. The CDR3 loop spans 15 amino acids. This sample comprised CD4+ or CD8+ T cells sorted from blood, obtained in a trial of the OX40 agonist ivuxolimab. The chain recombines TRBV19 with TRBJ2-3; 8 positions match TRBD2. The receptor's source is an adult with an advanced solid tumor such as melanoma, head and neck, liver or kidney cancer. In DNA form, the CDR3 reads TGTGCCAGTAGTATAGGAACTAGCGGAACAGATACGCAGTATTTT. It codes for CASSIGTSGTDTQYF.